Presented here are 24 T cell receptor beta chains from one specimen sequenced in a study of blood T cells in healthy people across ages. A second roughly 7 to 11 cycle PCR used barcoded and J-beta primers. One entry per CDR3 protein, called by TCRdb with MiXCR from the 5' RACE reads. Of around 800,000 distinct CDR3 sequences listed, 44% are singletons. The sample taken for sequencing was blood. Every receptor here comes from a man aged 55 to 70 in good health.

The chain combines TRBV7-2 with TRBJ2-5; a weak D match, TRBD2 (7 bases). The CDR3 totals 15 residues. V was cut by 2 bases and J by 5 bases, with 15 bases left in between. CDR1 SGHTA and CDR2 FQGNSA come from the germline V gene. The CDR3, as DNA: TGTGCCAGCAGCTTACTGCGGGGGCCGGAGGAGACCCAGTACTTC. Translating gives CASSLLRGPEETQYF.

The chain links TRBV3-1 to TRBJ2-5; 12 nucleotides agree with TRBD1. The DNA matches TRBJ2-7 better at its end, which makes the J call doubtful. The CDR3 runs to 15 residues. CDR1 is LGHDT and CDR2 is YNNKEL in the germline V gene (reference sequence). CDR3 nucleotide sequence: TGTGCCAGCAGCCCGGGAGGGACAGGGGGCTTCGAGCAGTACTTC. This codes for CASSPGGTGGFEQYF.

The chain combines TRBV4-1 with TRBJ2-1, with D hard to call. Trimming shortened V by 4 bases and J by 2 bases, and 6 bases separated the two germline ends. In germline, CDR1 is MGHRA, CDR2 YSYEKL. This CDR3 region has 13 residues. Here the CDR3 reads CASSRLPYNEQFF. The CDR3, as DNA: TGCGCCAGCAGCCGACTGCCCTACAATGAGCAGTTCTTC.

For the CDR3, the DNA is TGTGCCAGCAGAAGGGGGACTGACTATGGCTACACCTTC. It encodes CASRRGTDYGYTF. The V and J genes are TRBV12-3 or TRBV12-4 and TRBJ1-2, with D maybe TRBD1 (6 bases). The CDR3 length is 13 residues. V was pared by 6 bases and J by 3 bases, with 11 bases between.

The chain employs TRBV4-3 and TRBJ2-7; D is unclear. The CDR3 runs 14 residues. V was shortened by 1 base and J by 7 bases, with 14 bases between the two germline ends. Germline lookup yields CDR1 LGHNA and CDR2 YSLEER. CDR3 protein: CASSQAVILREQYF. CDR3 DNA: TGCGCCAGCAGCCAAGCAGTGATACTACGGGAGCAGTACTTC.

Here the CDR3 DNA reads TGTGCCAGCAGTCCTATTTCCCGGGACGTTGAGCAGTTCTTC. Translated, it gives CASSPISRDVEQFF. The gene calls are TRBV6-2 or TRBV6-3 and TRBJ2-1, with D perhaps given as TRBD1 or TRBD2 (5 bases each). V lost 5 bases, J lost 9 bases, and 17 bases lay in between. CDR3 length: 14 amino acids. The germline CDR1 and CDR2 sequences are MNHEY and SVGEGT.

The chain carries TRBV6-5 and TRBJ2-1, with no clear D. Germline-derived CDR1 and CDR2 are MNHEY and SVGAGI. The CDR3 consists of 15 residues. Trimming stripped 2 bases from V and 5 bases from J, with 13 bases between. DNA of the CDR3: TGTGCCAGCAGTTACATATTGGGCAGCCACAATGAGCAGTTCTTC. It translates to CASSYILGSHNEQFF.

This clonotype was counted between two and nine times. J is TRBJ2-3 and V is TRBV11-1, with D tentatively TRBD1 or TRBD2 (6 bases each). The CDR3 has 16 amino acids. The germline V gene encodes CDR1 SGHAT and CDR2 FQDESV (reference sequence). The V end was cut by 5 bases, the J end by 0 bases, with 15 bases between. This chain's CDR3 is CASSLLRGTSTDTQYF. CDR3 DNA sequence: TGTGCCAGCAGCCTACTCCGGGGGACAAGCACAGATACGCAGTATTTT.

The chain couples TRBV6-5 to TRBJ2-1; TRBD2 is a possible D gene (5 bases). V lost 5 bases, J lost 1 base, and 15 bases lay in between. CDR1 is MNHEY, CDR2 SVGAGI, per germline. CDR3 length: 16 amino acids. The CDR3 DNA reads TGTGCCAGCAGTCGGAGTGTAACGGGGTCCTACAATGAGCAGTTCTTC. Protein sequence: CASSRSVTGSYNEQFF.

Many counts were recorded for this clonotype. This chain joins TRBV20-1 and TRBJ2-7, with D possibly TRBD2 on 6 matching bases. Trimming shortened V by 3 bases and J by 1 base, and 10 bases separated the two germline ends. The CDR3 length is 13 residues. Germline CDR1 and CDR2: DFQATT and SNEGSKA (reference sequence). The CDR3 is CSASRDSSYEQYF. The CDR3 region has the DNA TGCAGTGCTAGCCGGGACTCTTCCTACGAGCAGTACTTC.

The rearrangement joins TRBV6-1 to TRBJ1-5, with D tentatively TRBD1 (6 bases). With 2 bases removed from V and 7 bases from J, the gap between germline ends came to 9 bases. The CDR3 length is 13 residues. Germline CDR1 and CDR2: MNHNS and SASEGT. CDR3 residues: CASSERGAQPQHF. The CDR3 DNA is TGTGCCAGCAGTGAAAGGGGGGCCCAGCCCCAGCATTTT.

Details on this clonotype: This may stem from a read error, because a much larger clone lies one nucleotide away. This sequence joins TRBV7-9 and TRBJ2-7; D is unclear. CDR1 is SEHNR and CDR2 is FQNEAQ in the germline V gene (reference sequence). The CDR3 covers 11 residues. CDR3 in amino acids: CASSLEYERYF. The CDR3 DNA follows: TGTGCCAGCAGCTTAGAGTACGAGCGGTACTTC.

The chain recombines TRBV11-2 with TRBJ2-5; perhaps TRBD1 as D (5 bases). The CDR3 contains 15 residues. The V end lost 0 bases, the J end lost 2 bases, and 10 bases lay between the germline ends. CDR1 SGHAT and CDR2 FQNNGV come from the germline V gene. The CDR3 protein is CASSLDQGKQETQYF. CDR3 bases: TGTGCCAGCAGCTTAGATCAGGGAAAACAAGAGACCCAGTACTTC.

The chain recombines TRBV5-1 with TRBJ2-1; 7 bases agree with TRBD2. The V gene's germline CDR1 is SGHRS and CDR2 YFSETQ. CDR3 length: 16 residues. Trimming cost V 0 bases and J 7 bases; bases outside gene matches: 10. The CDR3 coding sequence is TGCGCCAGCAGCTTGGAGAGGACTAGGGCGGGGAATGAGCAGTTCTTC. It yields the protein CASSLERTRAGNEQFF.

The chain is built from TRBV7-2 and TRBJ2-4; weak D call: TRBD1 (6 bases). The assigned J gene may be wrong: the sequence end matches TRBJ2-7 better. In germline, CDR1 is SGHTA, CDR2 FQGNSA. This CDR3 is built from 15 residues. CDR3: CASSLTETGLNEQYF. Here the CDR3 DNA reads TGTGCCAGCAGCCTTACGGAAACAGGGCTCAACGAGCAGTACTTC.

The rearrangement joins TRBV28 to TRBJ2-3; weak D call: TRBD2 (5 bases). The V gene lost 6 bases and the J gene lost 2 bases, with 12 bases spanning the gap. The CDR3 runs to 14 residues. Germline-derived CDR1 and CDR2 are MDHEN and SYDVKM. The CDR3 loop reads CASSSGSTTDTQYF. In DNA, the CDR3 is TGTGCCAGCAGCTCGGGGTCGACCACAGATACGCAGTATTTT.

This clonotype was recorded at least ten times. The genes are TRBV5-1 and TRBJ1-5; 9 bases match TRBD1. V gave up 0 bases and J gave up 8 bases; unmatched junction bases: 6. Germline V gene lookup returns CDR1 SGHRS and CDR2 YFSETQ. This CDR3 is 15 amino acids long. The CDR3 DNA sequence: TGCGCCAGCAGCTTGGGGGACAGGGCGGGTGAGCCCCAGCATTTT. It translates to CASSLGDRAGEPQHF. The full variable domain, completed using reference TRBV5-1 and TRBJ1-5, is KAGVTQTPRYLIKTRGQQVTLSCSPISGHRSVSWYQQTPGQGLQFLFEYFSETQRNKGNFPGRFSGRQFSNSRSEMNVSTLELGDSALYLCASSLGDRAGEPQHFGDGTRLSIL.

The V and J genes are TRBV25-1 and TRBJ2-3, with 11 bases that match TRBD2. Germline CDR1 is MGHDK and CDR2 is SYGVNS. The CDR3 loop spans 14 amino acids. J gave up 6 bases and V 9 bases, and 8 bases lay outside the gene matches. CDR3: CASRTSGGKDTQYF. Here the CDR3 DNA reads TGTGCCAGTAGAACTAGCGGGGGAAAGGATACGCAGTATTTT. The full variable domain, in which reference TRBV25-1 and TRBJ2-3 provide the parts outside the CDR3, is EADIYQTPRYLVIGTGKKITLECSQTMGHDKMYWYQQDPGMELHLIHYSYGVNSTEKGDLSSESTVSRIRTEHFPLTLESARPSHTSQYLCASRTSGGKDTQYFGPGTRLTVL.

The chain combines TRBV12-3 or TRBV12-4 with TRBJ2-1; no clear D. CDR3 length: 14 residues. Trimming took 5 bases from V and 8 from J, leaving 16 bases between them. Written as DNA, the CDR3 is TGTGCCAGCAGTCCCCGCCACGGGTACGATGAGCAGTTCTTC. This codes for CASSPRHGYDEQFF.

V and J are TRBV9 and TRBJ2-3; D might be TRBD2 (5 bases). The germline V gene encodes CDR1 SGDLS and CDR2 YYNGEE. This CDR3 has 14 amino acids. Trimming removed 2 bases from V and 4 bases from J, with 11 bases in between. In DNA form, the CDR3 reads TGTGCCAGCAGCGTTAGTTTCGGGGCAGATACGCAGTATTTT. It specifies CASSVSFGADTQYF.

This clonotype was found a few times. The chain recombines TRBV18 with TRBJ2-5; D is perhaps TRBD2 (6 bases). The CDR3 loop spans 15 amino acids. V lost 5 bases, J lost 0 bases, and 13 bases lay in between. In germline, CDR1 is KGHSH, CDR2 LQKENI. In DNA, the CDR3 is TGTGCCAGCTCAACCCGACCTAGCGACCAAGAGACCCAGTACTTC. Protein product: CASSTRPSDQETQYF. Variable domain in full (rest from reference TRBV18 and TRBJ2-5): NAGVMQNPRHLVRRRGQEARLRCSPMKGHSHVYWYRQLPEEGLKFMVYLQKENIIDESGMPKERFSAEFPKEGPSILRIQQVVRGDSAAYFCASSTRPSDQETQYFGPGTRLLVL.

There are a few counts of this clonotype. The genes are TRBV7-2 and TRBJ1-2; no firm D call. V dropped 2 bases and J dropped 4 bases, with 8 bases sitting between them. This CDR3 contains 13 residues. CDR1 is SGHTA and CDR2 is FQGNSA in the germline V gene. This chain's CDR3 is CASSLSPSYGYTF. The CDR3 coding sequence is TGTGCCAGCAGCTTATCGCCAAGCTATGGCTACACCTTC.

CDR3: CASSSAGERYF. CDR3 in DNA: TGCGCCAGCAGCTCTGCCGGGGAGCGGTACTTC. This chain joins TRBV5-1 and TRBJ2-4; D is perhaps TRBD2 (5 bases). Germline lookup yields CDR1 SGHRS and CDR2 YFSETQ. The CDR3 runs to 11 residues. The ends were cut back, 3 bases at V and 15 bases at J, with 13 bases in the middle. Using reference TRBV5-1 and TRBJ2-4 for the parts outside the CDR3, the full variable domain is KAGVTQTPRYLIKTRGQQVTLSCSPISGHRSVSWYQQTPGQGLQFLFEYFSETQRNKGNFPGRFSGRQFSNSRSEMNVSTLELGDSALYLCASSSAGERYFGAGTRLSVL.

V and J are TRBV7-2 and TRBJ2-5; the D gene is possibly TRBD1 (5 bases). V was pared by 5 bases and J by 2 bases, with 15 bases between. This CDR3 has 15 residues. Germline V gene lookup returns CDR1 SGHTA and CDR2 FQGNSA. The CDR3 bases are TGTGCCAGCAGCCCTCAGGGTGGAACTCAAGAGACCCAGTACTTC. Its protein product is CASSPQGGTQETQYF.